One sample yielded the 28 T cell receptor beta chains listed below, sequenced in a study of cytomegalovirus exposure and HLA in healthy donors. PCR amplification relied on 60 Vbeta primers (plus 13 Jbeta primers). Assay: immunoSEQ multiplex PCR; the TCRdb copy retains only in-frame clones and omits some. The table has about 120,000 clones, roughly four fifths seen once. Sequencing used PBMCs. The receptor set was obtained from a woman in her thirties or forties in good health and CMV-seropositive.

This chain links TRBV29-1 with TRBJ2-2; D remains unclear. V was cut by 4 bases and J by 6 bases, with 12 bases left in between. The CDR3 is made up of 13 amino acids. CDR1 and CDR2 (germline): SQVTM, ANQGSEA. The CDR3: CSVAPSSSGELFF. In nucleotides, the CDR3 is TGCAGCGTTGCACCCTCGAGTTCCGGGGAGCTGTTTTTT.

The chain recombines TRBV7-3 with TRBJ1-6, with D unclear. The CDR3 is 13 residues long. V was trimmed by 4 bases and J by 8 bases, leaving 9 bases between them. The germline CDR1 and CDR2 sequences are SGHTA and FQGTGA. For the CDR3, the DNA is TGTGCCAGCAGCTCGGAGCTGGATTCACCCCTCCACTTT. Protein product: CASSSELDSPLHF.

The chain uses TRBV28 and TRBJ2-3; perhaps TRBD2 as D (5 bases). Germline V gene lookup returns CDR1 MDHEN and CDR2 SYDVKM. There are 12 residues in the CDR3. The V and J ends lost 5 bases and 2 bases respectively, with 5 bases between them. This chain's CDR3 is CASSDYTDTQYF. CDR3 coding DNA: TGTGCCAGCAGTGACTACACAGATACGCAGTATTTT. Together with reference TRBV28 and TRBJ2-3, the CDR3 gives the full variable domain: DVKVTQSSRYLVKRTGEKVFLECVQDMDHENMFWYRQDPGLGLRLIYFSYDVKMKEKGDIPEGYSVSREKKERFSLILESASTNQTSMYLCASSDYTDTQYFGPGTRLTVL.

The V gene is TRBV7-2, the J gene TRBJ2-3; 10 nucleotides match TRBD2. V trimming: 8 bases; J trimming: 5 bases; junction bases outside the gene matches: 7. Germline V CDR1 and CDR2: SGHTA, FQGNSA. There are 14 residues in the CDR3. CDR3 sequence reads: CASQREGRRDTQYF. CDR3 DNA sequence: TGTGCCAGCCAGCGGGAGGGCCGTAGAGATACGCAGTATTTT.

The V call is TRBV4-2, the J call TRBJ2-1, with 13 nucleotides matching TRBD2. Losses at the gene ends were 1 base for V and 8 bases for J; bases not matched to a gene: 5. The CDR3 covers 16 residues. The germline CDR1 and CDR2 sequences are LGHNA and YNFKEQ. CDR3 bases: TGTGCCAGCAGCCAAGCCCTAGGACTAGCGGGAGATGAGCAGTTCTTC. Translation: CASSQALGLAGDEQFF.

This clone was observed a handful of times. The chain uses TRBV28 and TRBJ2-7, with 15 bases that match TRBD2. The ends lost 2 bases at V and 7 bases at J; junction bases unmatched: 3. The germline V gene encodes CDR1 MDHEN and CDR2 SYDVKM. The CDR3 loop spans 15 amino acids. This chain's CDR3 is CASSLKGLAGGEQYF. The CDR3 bases are TGTGCCAGCAGTTTAAAGGGACTAGCGGGAGGAGAGCAGTACTTC.

This clone has more than one count but fewer than ten. The CDR3 bases are TGTGCCAGCAGTATAGACAGGGTCGGGGGCTACACCTTC. Protein sequence: CASSIDRVGGYTF. The chain employs TRBV28 and TRBJ1-2; 7 nucleotides match TRBD1. CDR3 size: 13 residues. Trimming cost V 5 bases and J 8 bases; bases outside gene matches: 8. CDR1 is MDHEN, CDR2 SYDVKM, per germline.

The chain combines TRBV6-4 with TRBJ1-4; D is possibly TRBD1 (6 bases). The CDR3 spans 15 residues. V lost 2 bases and J 9 bases, leaving 16 bases between the germline ends. Germline CDR1 and CDR2: MRHNA and SNTAGT. The CDR3 DNA reads as TGTGCCAGCAGTGACCCCAACGAGGGGGAGAAAAAACTGTTTTTT. Encoded protein: CASSDPNEGEKKLFF.

This clone has only a few counts. The chain carries TRBV2 and TRBJ2-7; perhaps TRBD2 as D (6 bases). The CDR3 has 17 amino acids. Germline CDR1 reads SNHLY; CDR2 reads FYNNEI. The V gene lost 0 bases and the J gene lost 4 bases, with 19 bases spanning the gap. CDR3 sequence (DNA): TGTGCCAGCAGTGAAGCGGTGGGCAGCTGGGGGGATTACGAGCAGTACTTC. Translated: CASSEAVGSWGDYEQYF.

As DNA, the CDR3 is TGCGCCAGCAGCCTGGAGTTGGGGCTGACTAACTATGGCTACACCTTC. Its translation is CASSLELGLTNYGYTF. This chain connects TRBV4-1 to TRBJ1-2; tentatively, D is TRBD1 (5 bases). Germline V lookup: CDR1 MGHRA, CDR2 YSYEKL. The length of the CDR3 is 16 residues. Trimming shortened V by 4 bases and J by 0 bases, and 15 bases separated the two germline ends.

The chain couples TRBV27 to TRBJ2-1; D ambiguous. V lost 7 bases and J 0 bases, leaving 13 bases between the germline ends. The CDR3 is 15 residues long. CDR1 and CDR2 (germline): MNHEY, SMNVEV (reference sequence). CDR3 amino acids: CASTRSPSSYNEQFF. CDR3 bases: TGTGCCAGCACCCGGTCGCCATCCTCCTACAATGAGCAGTTCTTC.

The genes are TRBV9 and TRBJ2-3, with 8 bases matching TRBD2. In germline, CDR1 is SGDLS, CDR2 YYNGEE. The CDR3 loop spans 15 amino acids. The trim removed 4 bases at V and 3 bases at J, leaving 7 bases unmatched. This CDR3 reads CASSLSGKGTDTQYF. CDR3 in DNA: TGTGCCAGCAGCCTTAGCGGGAAAGGAACAGATACGCAGTATTTT.

The rearrangement links TRBV19 to TRBJ2-5, with 8 bases lining up with TRBD2. Germline trimming cut 2 bases from V and 2 bases from J; bases unmatched to any gene: 7. CDR3 size: 16 residues. From germline, CDR1 is LNHDA and CDR2 SQIVND (reference sequence). This chain's CDR3 is CASSIIPSGRQETQYF. As DNA, the CDR3 is TGTGCCAGTAGTATAATACCGAGCGGGAGACAAGAGACCCAGTACTTC.

This clone was observed a handful of times. The chain links TRBV7-8 to TRBJ2-3; D is unresolved. Germline values: CDR1 SGHVS, CDR2 FQNEAQ. This CDR3 comprises 20 residues. V lost 0 bases and J lost 2, with 24 bases in between. CDR3 sequence: CASSLATAYGQTVVTDTQYF. In DNA form, the CDR3 reads TGTGCCAGCAGCTTAGCCACAGCCTATGGTCAAACGGTCGTCACAGATACGCAGTATTTT. Complete variable domain (other parts from reference TRBV7-8 and TRBJ2-3): GAGVSQSPRYKVAKRGQDVALRCDPISGHVSLFWYQQALGQGPEFLTYFQNEAQLDKSGLPSDRFFAERPEGSVSTLKIQRTQQEDSAVYLCASSLATAYGQTVVTDTQYFGPGTRLTVL.

V is TRBV30 and J is TRBJ1-5; D gene unclear. This CDR3 is built from 12 residues. Trimming took off 1 base at V and 9 bases at J, with 10 bases between the two ends. In germline, CDR1 is GTSNPN, CDR2 SVGIG (reference sequence). DNA of the CDR3: TGTGCCTGGAGTGAGGCCTCGGGGCCCCAGCATTTT. Translated, it gives CAWSEASGPQHF.

The genes are TRBV21-1 and TRBJ1-6; the table's D gene call, TRBD1, was not cross checked with the DNA. TRBV21-1 is marked as a pseudogene. The CDR3 covers 16 residues. CDR3 protein: CASTPRRGPYNSPLHF. Here the CDR3 DNA reads TGTGCCAGCACCCCTCGGAGGGGGCCCTATAATTCACCCCTCCACTTT.

This chain connects TRBV7-3 to TRBJ2-3, with D tentatively TRBD1 (6 bases). This CDR3 has 15 residues. Per the germline V gene, CDR1 is SGHTA and CDR2 is FQGTGA. V lost 2 bases, J lost 2 bases, and 11 bases lay in between. The CDR3 DNA reads TGTGCCAGCAGCTTATACCACAGGGACACAGATACGCAGTATTTT. Translating it yields CASSLYHRDTDTQYF.

The CDR3 loop reads CASSETSGHNEQFF. The CDR3 coding sequence is TGTGCCAGCAGCGAGACTAGCGGACACAATGAGCAGTTCTTC. J is TRBJ2-1 and V is TRBV7-3; 9 bases match TRBD2. Germline lookup yields CDR1 SGHTA and CDR2 FQGTGA. The CDR3 covers 14 residues. V lost 5 bases, J lost 5 bases, and 4 bases stayed unmatched.

The genes are TRBV5-1 and TRBJ2-3, with a tentative D call TRBD2 (5 bases). Trimming took 0 bases from V and 0 from J, leaving 8 bases between them. The germline V gene has CDR1 SGHRS and CDR2 YFSETQ. CDR3 length: 15 residues. The CDR3 bases are TGCGCCAGCAGCTTGGGCGGGCAGAGCACAGATACGCAGTATTTT. Encoded protein: CASSLGGQSTDTQYF.

This clone was detected a few times. The rearrangement joins TRBV18 to TRBJ1-2; 8 nucleotides line up with TRBD1. Germline V gene data show CDR1 as KGHSH and CDR2 as LQKENI. V shed 4 bases, J shed 6 bases, and the junction held 19 bases outside the gene matches. This CDR3 is built from 18 residues. CDR3 sequence (DNA): TGTGCCAGCTCACAAATGGCAGGGGGCGAAGGGAACCCAAATGGCTACACCTTC. This translates into CASSQMAGGEGNPNGYTF.

V and J are TRBV30 and TRBJ2-2; no reliable D call. Germline V gene lookup returns CDR1 GTSNPN and CDR2 SVGIG (reference sequence). The CDR3 loop spans 14 amino acids. V lost 2 bases to trimming and J lost 2 bases, with 9 bases between them. This chain's CDR3 is CAWSTDINTGELFF. Written as DNA, the CDR3 is TGTGCCTGGAGTACCGACATAAACACCGGGGAGCTGTTTTTT.

This chain links TRBV5-1 with TRBJ1-1, with D maybe TRBD1 (6 bases). Per the germline V gene, CDR1 is SGHRS and CDR2 is YFSETQ. V lost 4 bases, J lost 7 bases, and 20 bases lay in between. The CDR3 runs to 15 residues. This CDR3 is CASSNIQQGIGEAFF. CDR3 sequence (DNA): TGCGCCAGCAGCAATATTCAGCAGGGGATAGGTGAAGCTTTCTTT.

This CDR3 reads CASSISTGWGNTEAFF. The CDR3, as DNA: TGTGCCAGTAGTATTTCGACAGGGTGGGGGAACACTGAAGCTTTCTTT. This sequence joins TRBV19 and TRBJ1-1; 7 bases agree with TRBD1. V was pared by 3 bases and J by 1 base, with 8 bases of the junction left unmatched. There are 16 residues in the CDR3. Germline V gene sequence: CDR1 LNHDA, CDR2 SQIVND (reference sequence).

The chain combines TRBV6-5 with TRBJ2-7; D unclear. With 6 bases removed from V and 5 bases from J, the gap between germline ends came to 11 bases. The germline CDR1 and CDR2 sequences are MNHEY and SVGAGI. The CDR3 runs 12 residues. CDR3: CASRLNKDEQYF. DNA for the CDR3: TGTGCCAGCAGACTAAATAAGGACGAGCAGTACTTC.

The J gene is TRBJ1-1, the V gene TRBV7-2; 7 nucleotides line up with TRBD1. The length of the CDR3 is 14 residues. The V gene's germline CDR1 is SGHTA and CDR2 FQGNSA. V shed 3 bases and J 1 base; nucleotides not matched to a gene: 2. The chain's CDR3 is CASSFGQENTEAFF. The CDR3 DNA is TGTGCCAGCAGCTTTGGACAGGAGAACACTGAAGCTTTCTTT.

The V gene is TRBV6-1, the J gene TRBJ1-2; 9 bases align to TRBD1. CDR1 and CDR2 (germline): MNHNS, SASEGT. Trimming removed 10 bases from V and 4 bases from J; junction bases left unmatched: 4. This CDR3 has 12 residues. CDR3 loop: CAIDRGAYGYTF. Here the CDR3 DNA reads TGTGCCATCGACAGGGGGGCCTATGGCTACACCTTC.

With regard to this clone: Other DNA sequences in this sample translate to the same CDR3. The gene calls are TRBV7-2 and TRBJ1-5; a weak D match, TRBD1 (6 bases). This CDR3 has 13 amino acids. V was pared by 2 bases and J by 4 bases, with 6 bases between. Germline V gene data show CDR1 as SGHTA and CDR2 as FQGNSA. The CDR3 loop is CASSLQGNQPQHF. CDR3 coding DNA: TGTGCCAGCAGCTTACAGGGGAATCAGCCCCAGCATTTT.

The rearrangement joins TRBV6-1 to TRBJ1-2; D is uncertain. This CDR3 is built from 11 residues. Germline V gives CDR1 MNHNS, CDR2 SASEGT. With 11 bases removed from V and 1 base from J, the gap between germline ends came to 8 bases. Here the CDR3 reads CAGGSNYGYTF. The CDR3 nucleotides read TGTGCCGGTGGCAGTAACTATGGCTACACCTTC.